The next 8 T cell receptor beta chains were all read from a single sample in a study of blood T cell repertoires in COVID-19 (dated by TCRdb to the early 2020s). The library was prepared using the immunoSEQ multiplex PCR assay. Sourced from immuneACCESS, this table was stored by TCRdb with only in-frame sequences that have V and J called. A share of the clones is absent; for the studies checked, an unresolved V gene accounts for under half, and the remainder has no known explanation. This sample has roughly 220,000 clones in its table, and around 80% of those were observed once. The ten largest account for 1.4% of the sample. The sequenced material came from peripheral blood. The receptors were gathered from a woman in her forties who had recovered from COVID-19.

The CDR3, as DNA: TGTGCCAGCAGTTTCGGGGGTTCTAGGCAAGAGACCCAGTACTTC. This sequence encodes CASSFGGSRQETQYF. The J gene is TRBJ2-5, the V gene TRBV27; D possibly corresponds to TRBD2 (6 bases). The V and J ends lost 3 bases and 2 bases respectively, with 13 bases between them. The CDR3 is 15 residues long. Germline CDR1 and CDR2: MNHEY and SMNVEV (reference sequence).

This clone has more than one count but fewer than ten. The chain links TRBV14 to TRBJ2-3; the D gene is possibly TRBD1 (6 bases). The V gene lost 4 bases and the J gene lost 5 bases, with 16 bases spanning the gap. Germline loops: CDR1 SGHDN, CDR2 FVKESK. The length of the CDR3 is 15 residues. The chain's CDR3 is CASSPPTGLVDTQYF. In DNA, the CDR3 is TGTGCCAGCAGCCCTCCGACAGGATTAGTAGATACGCAGTATTTT.

The chain links TRBV2 to TRBJ2-7, with D possibly matching TRBD1 (5 bases). The CDR3 runs 14 residues. Germline assignment: CDR1 SNHLY and CDR2 FYNNEI. Deletions cut 3 bases from V and 3 bases from J, with 12 bases between. CDR3 bases: TGTGCCAGCAGTGACGGCAGGGCCCACTACGAGCAGTACTTC. It specifies CASSDGRAHYEQYF. Full variable domain (rest looked up from reference TRBV2 and TRBJ2-7): EPEVTQTPSHQVTQMGQEVILRCVPISNHLYFYWYRQILGQKVEFLVSFYNNEISEKSEIFDDQFSVERPDGSNFTLKIRSTKLEDSAMYFCASSDGRAHYEQYFGPGTRLTVT.

This sequence joins TRBV11-3 and TRBJ2-3; 7 bases are a match to TRBD1. Looked up from germline, CDR1 is SGHNT and CDR2 is YENEEA. V lost 5 bases and J lost 4; bases outside the gene matches: 9. The CDR3 is 15 residues long. The CDR3 nucleotides are TGTGCCAGCAGCAACGAACAGGGGTACGCAGATACGCAGTATTTT. As protein: CASSNEQGYADTQYF.

The sample holds one count of this clone. The chain carries TRBV5-1 and TRBJ2-2; 13 bases match TRBD2. Germline assignment: CDR1 SGHRS and CDR2 YFSETQ. Trimming at V came to 4 bases and at J to 6 bases, leaving 3 bases not matched to a gene. This CDR3 is 15 amino acids long. The CDR3 coding sequence is TGCGCCAGCAGCGAAACTAGCGGGGGGGCCGGGGAGCTGTTTTTT. This encodes CASSETSGGAGELFF.

The chain couples TRBV12-3 or TRBV12-4 to TRBJ1-1, with D possibly being TRBD1 (6 bases). V dropped 6 bases and J dropped 10 bases, with 15 bases sitting between them. The CDR3 runs 12 residues. The CDR3 bases are TGTGCCAGCAGCTCGGAACAGGGATCAGCTTTCTTT. Translating gives CASSSEQGSAFF.

The rearrangement uses TRBV6-2 or TRBV6-3 and TRBJ1-5; weak D call: TRBD1 (5 bases). This CDR3 is 13 amino acids long. Trimming removed 4 bases from V and 5 bases from J, with 9 bases in between. Germline CDR1 MNHEY, CDR2 SVGEGT. The CDR3 DNA is TGTGCCAGCAGTTTCCAGGGTTATCAGCCCCAGCATTTT. Encoded protein: CASSFQGYQPQHF.

The chain combines TRBV13 with TRBJ1-1, with D unresolved. V lost 0 bases and J 5 bases, leaving 4 bases between the germline ends. CDR1 and CDR2 from the germline V gene are PRHDT and FYEKMQ (reference sequence). The CDR3 totals 12 residues. CDR3: CASSLGRTEAFF. CDR3 nucleotide sequence: TGTGCCAGCAGCTTAGGGCGAACTGAAGCTTTCTTT.